Each of the 32 T cell receptor beta chains below was sequenced from the same sample in a study of T cells in Graves' hyperthyroidism and ophthalmopathy. Authors of the study amplified TCR beta CDR3 regions from RNA transcripts. An initial round of RT-PCR targeting the TCR CDR3 relied on the HTBI primer set. TCRdb reprocessed the multiplex PCR reads via MiXCR and lists one record per CDR3 protein. Of under 400,000 distinct CDR3 sequences listed, 15% to 18% are singletons. The sample consisted of blood. These TCRs come from a woman aged 18-29 years with Graves' hyperthyroidism that later progressed to Graves' ophthalmopathy.

This rearrangement joins TRBV6-5 to TRBJ2-1; D might be TRBD2 (6 bases). This CDR3 contains 19 residues. Trimming removed 0 bases at V and 2 bases at J, with 20 bases between. Germline V CDR1 and CDR2: MNHEY, SVGAGI. CDR3 nucleotides: TGTGCCAGCAGTTACTCCCTTCCGACTAGTCATACCGCCTACAATGAGCAGTTCTTC. The encoded protein is CASSYSLPTSHTAYNEQFF.

In its sample, this clonotype was seen many times. V and J are TRBV20-1 and TRBJ2-3; D unresolved. The CDR3 is 13 residues long. Germline V gene lookup returns CDR1 DFQATT and CDR2 SNEGSKA (reference sequence). V lost 5 bases and J 5 bases, leaving 14 bases between the germline ends. This CDR3 reads CSAPLREGDTQYF. Here the CDR3 DNA reads TGCAGTGCTCCTCTACGAGAAGGAGATACGCAGTATTTT.

This clonotype was seen at least ten times. The rearrangement joins TRBV28 to TRBJ1-4; D is ambiguous. Trimming removed 4 bases from V and 8 bases from J, with 11 bases in between. CDR3 length equals 13 residues. Germline CDR1 and CDR2: MDHEN and SYDVKM. The CDR3 here is CASSSATHEKLFF. The CDR3 nucleotides read TGTGCCAGCAGTTCGGCGACACACGAAAAACTGTTTTTT.

This chain joins TRBV30 and TRBJ2-3; D perhaps matches TRBD2 (7 bases). Germline V CDR1 and CDR2: GTSNPN, SVGIG (reference sequence). The germline V and J ends were trimmed by 1 base and 0 bases, with 14 bases remaining between them. CDR3 size: 16 residues. The CDR3, as DNA: TGTGCCTGGAGTGGGCCGGGGGGCGGTAGCACAGATACGCAGTATTTT. It codes for CAWSGPGGGSTDTQYF.

This clonotype was seen ten or more times. V and J are TRBV3-1 and TRBJ2-7; 8 bases are shared with TRBD2. CDR3 length equals 16 residues. Germline values: CDR1 LGHDT, CDR2 YNNKEL (reference sequence). The V segment lost 0 bases and the J segment 7 bases; nucleotides outside the gene matches: 11. CDR3 sequence (DNA): TGTGCCAGCAGCCAAGAGACGGGAGGGCTCTTTTGGGAGCAGTACTTC. It translates to CASSQETGGLFWEQYF.

Comment on this clonotype: Being one base from a much bigger clone, this may be a read error. This rearrangement joins TRBV5-6 to TRBJ1-1; TRBD1 aligns across 7 bases. CDR1 and CDR2 (germline): SGHDT, YYEEEE. V gave up 7 bases and J gave up 6 bases; unmatched junction bases: 12. CDR3 length: 14 residues. The CDR3 region has the DNA TGTGCCAGCTGGATCACAGGGGCTACTGCTGAAGCTTTCTTT. It specifies CASWITGATAEAFF.

The sample holds many counts of this clonotype. The chain carries TRBV3-1 and TRBJ2-7; 9 bases line up with TRBD1. The germline V gene encodes CDR1 LGHDT and CDR2 YNNKEL (reference sequence). V shed 3 bases and J 2 bases; nucleotides not matched to a gene: 2. The CDR3 loop spans 14 amino acids. Here the CDR3 DNA reads TGTGCCAGCAGCCAGGGACAGGGAACCTACGAGCAGTACTTC. Protein: CASSQGQGTYEQYF.

Comment on this clonotype: A much bigger clone sits one base away, suggesting this may be a read error. The chain uses TRBV7-2 and TRBJ2-1; TRBD2 matches 7 bases. The germline gives CDR1 SGHTA, CDR2 FQGNSA. There are 15 residues in the CDR3. CDR3 sequence: CASSPEAGPYNQQFF. CDR3 coding DNA: TGTGCCAGCAGCCCAGAAGCGGGACCCTACAATCAGCAGTTCTTC.

This clonotype was detected many times. This chain connects TRBV2 to TRBJ1-1; TRBD1 might be the D (6 bases). The CDR3 runs 15 residues. Germline-derived CDR1 and CDR2 are SNHLY and FYNNEI. Trimming removed 6 bases at V and 5 bases at J, with 19 bases between. The CDR3: CASSDEGGAWTEAFF. In DNA form, the CDR3 reads TGTGCCAGCAGCGACGAGGGGGGGGCCTGGACTGAAGCTTTCTTT.

This clonotype has more than one count but fewer than ten. V and J are TRBV20-1 and TRBJ2-1; D is ambiguous. V lost 0 bases and J 1 base, leaving 10 bases between the germline ends. This CDR3 region has 15 residues. Germline CDR1 and CDR2: DFQATT and SNEGSKA (reference sequence). CDR3 in DNA: TGCAGTGCTAGAGATTTACTTCGGTCCTACAATGAGCAGTTCTTC. Its translation is CSARDLLRSYNEQFF.

This clonotype was observed at least ten times. The chain couples TRBV7-2 to TRBJ1-1, with D hard to call. V lost 0 bases and J 1 base, leaving 9 bases between the germline ends. The germline CDR1 and CDR2 sequences are SGHTA and FQGNSA. The CDR3 has 15 residues. The CDR3 loop reads CASSLAPGWNTEAFF. CDR3 bases: TGTGCCAGCAGCTTAGCCCCGGGGTGGAACACTGAAGCTTTCTTT.

This clonotype was counted at least ten times. The chain recombines TRBV12-3 or TRBV12-4 with TRBJ2-1; 8 nucleotides agree with TRBD2. Unmatched junction bases numbered 17, after V lost 4 bases and J lost 12 bases. This CDR3 is built from 16 residues. The CDR3 sequence is CASSSGREGTGGSQFF. The CDR3 DNA reads as TGTGCCAGCAGTTCCGGTCGGGAGGGCACGGGTGGGTCGCAGTTCTTC.

In its sample, this clonotype was seen a few times. V gene TRBV4-1 combines with J gene TRBJ2-1, with a tentative D call TRBD2 (6 bases). This CDR3 has 13 residues. CDR1 is MGHRA and CDR2 is YSYEKL in the germline V gene. V lost 1 base and J lost 7, with 8 bases in between. CDR3 protein: CASSQAGRNEQFF. In nucleotides, the CDR3 is TGCGCCAGCAGCCAAGCCGGGAGAAATGAGCAGTTCTTC.

V usage is TRBV27 and J usage is TRBJ2-1, with TRBD2 as a possible D gene (6 bases). CDR3 length: 11 residues. CDR1 and CDR2 from the germline V gene are MNHEY and SMNVEV (reference sequence). Trimming stripped 3 bases from V and 9 bases from J, with 6 bases between. CDR3 in amino acids: CASSFGSEQFF. For the CDR3, the DNA is TGTGCCAGCAGTTTCGGGAGTGAGCAGTTCTTC.

This clonotype was detected a few times. The junction shows a germline mismatch at one end, possibly a read error. This sequence joins TRBV7-9 and TRBJ2-5; D not resolved. Germline loops: CDR1 SEHNR, CDR2 FQNEAQ (reference sequence). The CDR3 covers 17 residues. The CDR3 loop reads CASSFRAWATDQETQYF. The CDR3 DNA reads TGCGCCAGCAGCTTCCGCGCTTGGGCCACCGACCAAGAGACCCAGTACTTC.

This clonotype came up many times. V usage is TRBV18 and J usage is TRBJ2-2; no reliable D call. Germline V CDR1 and CDR2: KGHSH, LQKENI. The CDR3 is made up of 12 amino acids. Trimming took 3 bases from V and 6 from J, leaving 5 bases between them. The CDR3 DNA sequence: TGTGCCAGCTCACCTGGGTCCGGGGAGCTGTTTTTT. Translated: CASSPGSGELFF.

CDR3 region: CASSDWANEKLFF. CDR3 nucleotides: TGTGCCAGCAGTGACTGGGCGAATGAAAAACTGTTTTTT. This chain joins TRBV6-1 and TRBJ1-4, with D unclear. CDR3 length: 13 residues. CDR1 MNHNS and CDR2 SASEGT come from the germline V gene. Trimming stripped 3 bases from V and 5 bases from J, with 7 bases between.

This clonotype was seen ten or more times. The V gene is TRBV15, the J gene TRBJ2-1; weak D call: TRBD2 (5 bases). The CDR3 is 16 residues long. Germline CDR1 is LNHNV and CDR2 is YYDKDF (reference sequence). V shed 4 bases and J shed 6 bases, with 19 bases lying between them. The CDR3: CATSKVLVGWGNEQFF. The DNA of the CDR3 is TGTGCCACCAGCAAAGTACTAGTCGGGTGGGGCAATGAGCAGTTCTTC.

This clonotype has a handful of counts. The genes are TRBV15 and TRBJ2-3; D gene uncertain. This CDR3 contains 18 residues. CDR1 is LNHNV, CDR2 YYDKDF, per germline (reference sequence). V lost 0 bases to trimming and J lost 6 bases, with 22 bases between them. The CDR3 coding sequence is TGTGCCACCAGCAGAGAGGGCGTTTGGCTACTCGATGGGGATACGCAGTATTTT. Amino acid sequence: CATSREGVWLLDGDTQYF.

This rearrangement joins TRBV19 to TRBJ1-2; TRBD1 matches at 10 bases. CDR1 is LNHDA and CDR2 is SQIVND in the germline V gene (reference sequence). The J segment lost 4 bases and the V segment lost 5 bases, leaving 16 bases of the junction unmatched. CDR3 length equals 18 residues. The CDR3 DNA is TGTGCCAGTAGTCCCGGCCGGGACAGGGGTCCGCGGGGCTATGGCTACACCTTC. Its protein product is CASSPGRDRGPRGYGYTF.

The V gene is TRBV20-1, the J gene TRBJ2-1; D remains ambiguous. The CDR3 loop spans 11 amino acids. V lost 4 bases to trimming and J lost 7 bases, with 8 bases between them. Germline loops: CDR1 DFQATT, CDR2 SNEGSKA (reference sequence). CDR3 bases: TGCAGTGCTACTAGTTATAATGAGCAGTTCTTC. Translation gives CSATSYNEQFF.

The chain is built from TRBV12-3 or TRBV12-4 and TRBJ2-4; 10 bases fit TRBD2. J gave up 1 base and V 2 bases, and 20 bases lay outside the gene matches. CDR3 size: 22 residues. For the CDR3, the DNA is TGTGCCAGCAGTTTAAAGGGGGACCCTTTAGCGGGAGGTAGTTGGGCCAAAAACATTCAGTACTTC. It encodes CASSLKGDPLAGGSWAKNIQYF.

This clonotype appeared many times. The rearrangement uses TRBV20-1 and TRBJ2-7; perhaps TRBD2 as D (5 bases). Per the germline V gene, CDR1 is DFQATT and CDR2 is SNEGSKA (reference sequence). CDR3 length: 14 amino acids. V was pared by 7 bases and J by 2 bases, with 18 bases between. The CDR3 DNA reads as TGCAGTGTTACCCGGACTCCTCAAACCTACGAGCAGTACTTC. It is translated as CSVTRTPQTYEQYF.

In its sample, this clonotype was seen once. The V gene is TRBV7-9, the J gene TRBJ2-1, with TRBD2 identical over 12 bases. The ends lost 4 bases at V and 2 bases at J; junction bases unmatched: 0. Germline CDR1 reads SEHNR; CDR2 reads FQNEAQ (reference sequence). CDR3 length equals 15 residues. CDR3 residues: CASSWTSGAYNEQFF. The DNA of the CDR3 is TGTGCCAGCAGCTGGACTAGCGGGGCCTACAATGAGCAGTTCTTC.

This clonotype showed up many times. The chain uses TRBV2 and TRBJ2-1, with 8 nucleotides matching TRBD2. Losses at the gene ends were 0 bases for V and 7 bases for J; bases not matched to a gene: 8. The CDR3 is 16 amino acids. The germline gives CDR1 SNHLY, CDR2 FYNNEI. CDR3 loop: CASSEARTSWENEQFF. The CDR3 nucleotides read TGTGCCAGCAGTGAAGCGAGGACTAGCTGGGAGAATGAGCAGTTCTTC.

The gene calls are TRBV20-1 and TRBJ1-6; tentative D call: TRBD1 (5 bases). The CDR3 extends over 15 amino acids. Germline V gene lookup returns CDR1 DFQATT and CDR2 SNEGSKA (reference sequence). The germline V and J ends were trimmed by 5 bases and 7 bases, with 18 bases remaining between them. CDR3: CSAVQGTAGNSPLHF. The CDR3 DNA sequence: TGCAGTGCTGTCCAAGGGACCGCGGGGAATTCACCCCTCCACTTT.

Comments on this clonotype: Because the CDR3 is missing its conserved closing phenylalanine or tryptophan, this is likely a read error. J is TRBJ1-6 and V is TRBV20-1, with D uncertain. The germline V gene has CDR1 DFQATT and CDR2 SNEGSKA (reference sequence). The V and J ends lost 2 bases and 7 bases respectively, with 6 bases between them. The CDR3 runs to 12 residues. The CDR3 sequence is CSARRVNSPLHS. For the CDR3, the DNA is TGCAGTGCTAGAAGGGTAAATTCACCCCTCCACTCT.

The chain combines TRBV2 with TRBJ2-1, with a weak D call TRBD1 (6 bases). Trimming pared 5 bases from V and 0 bases from J, leaving 23 bases between. Germline values: CDR1 SNHLY, CDR2 FYNNEI. The CDR3 runs 19 residues. The CDR3 DNA follows: TGTGCCAGCAGTCCCCCGACACCCCCGGGACACCTCTCCTACAATGAGCAGTTCTTC. Its protein product is CASSPPTPPGHLSYNEQFF. Together with reference TRBV2 and TRBJ2-1, the CDR3 gives the full variable domain: EPEVTQTPSHQVTQMGQEVILRCVPISNHLYFYWYRQILGQKVEFLVSFYNNEISEKSEIFDDQFSVERPDGSNFTLKIRSTKLEDSAMYFCASSPPTPPGHLSYNEQFFGPGTRLTVL.

The V and J genes are TRBV24-1 and TRBJ2-5; unclear D gene. The length of the CDR3 is 16 residues. The V end was cut by 3 bases, the J end by 4 bases, with 17 bases between. Germline V gene sequence: CDR1 KGHDR, CDR2 SFDVKD. The CDR3 nucleotides are TGTGCCACCAGTGATGGGCGCTATAGTATAACAGAGACCCAGTACTTC. Its protein product is CATSDGRYSITETQYF.

This clonotype was observed at least ten times. The chain carries TRBV2 and TRBJ2-1; D gene ambiguous. This CDR3 is 14 amino acids long. Germline assignment: CDR1 SNHLY and CDR2 FYNNEI. V lost 6 bases to trimming and J lost 5 bases, with 14 bases between them. The CDR3: CASSDTRRNNEQFF. CDR3 DNA sequence: TGTGCCAGCAGCGATACTCGACGAAACAATGAGCAGTTCTTC.

This clonotype was recorded at least ten times. This sequence joins TRBV20-1 and TRBJ2-3; 7 bases are a match to TRBD1. This CDR3 contains 13 residues. J gave up 3 bases and V 7 bases, and 7 bases lay outside the gene matches. Per the germline V gene, CDR1 is DFQATT and CDR2 is SNEGSKA (reference sequence). CDR3 sequence (DNA): TGCAGTGAAAAGACAGGGAGTACAGATACGCAGTATTTT. It yields the protein CSEKTGSTDTQYF.

Many counts were recorded for this clonotype. This chain joins TRBV28 and TRBJ2-7; 10 bases line up with TRBD1. CDR1 MDHEN and CDR2 SYDVKM come from the germline V gene. The V segment lost 3 bases and the J segment 4 bases; nucleotides outside the gene matches: 6. The CDR3 runs 15 residues. For the CDR3, the DNA is TGTGCCAGCAGTTTGCCCGGGACAGGGGTGTACGAGCAGTACTTC. This gives the protein CASSLPGTGVYEQYF.